This is a list of T cell receptor beta chains from one sample in a study of CD8+ T cells in alopecia areata. The table came from immunoSEQ multiplex PCR; TCRdb's copy has only in-frame clones and leaves some out. The sample consists of some 120,000 clones, approximately 47% of them appearing once. Sequenced sample: NKG2D-low CD8+ T cells sorted from blood. Source of these receptors: a human donor with alopecia areata. Each CDR3 is given with its conserved first and last residue.

J | V | CDR3
TRBJ2-4 | TRBV27 | CASRLRGGIQYF
TRBJ1-4 | TRBV13 | CASSLATNEKLFF
TRBJ2-1 | TRBV29-1 | CSVEDLANNEQFF
TRBJ2-1 | TRBV29-1 | CSVLRPDHPGGQFF
TRBJ2-5 | TRBV27 | CASSLGETQYF
TRBJ2-5 | TRBV29-1 | CSVVRGPEETQYF
TRBJ1-2 | TRBV7-9 | CASSLGQGAYYGYTF
TRBJ1-1 | TRBV29-1 | CSVVKGASAEAFF
TRBJ2-3 | TRBV2 | CAGIGTGITDTQYF
TRBJ2-5 | TRBV29-1 | CSVEGGQQETQYF
TRBJ2-7 | TRBV29-1 | CSVPSRDRQTNEQYF
TRBJ1-2 | TRBV29-1 | CSVKRATSYGYTF
TRBJ2-1 | TRBV19 | CASSQQGGGNEQFF
TRBJ2-4 | TRBV29-1 | CSVELAKNIQYF
TRBJ2-5 | TRBV5-1 | CASSLGGSMETQYF
TRBJ2-1 | TRBV7-9 | CASSNGNEQFF
TRBJ2-3 | TRBV2 | CASHIWGRDTQYF
TRBJ1-3 | TRBV29-1 | CSVEYGTIYF
TRBJ2-7 | TRBV29-1 | CSVEVTGTVVTYEQYF
TRBJ1-4 | TRBV27 | CASSSTIQGPEKLFF